This TCR beta chain was retrieved from a study of blood T cell repertoires in COVID-19. This clone was counted a single time. Sequencing used immunoSEQ multiplex PCR; TCRdb keeps in-frame clones, though not all of them. The sample has about 80,000 clones, about 68% seen once. The CDR3 sequence is 14 residues long. Per the germline V gene, CDR1 is SEHNR and CDR2 is FQNEAQ (reference sequence). Trimming left V 5 bases short and J 6 bases short, with 14 bases between. Specimen: peripheral blood. The chain is built from TRBV7-9 and TRBJ1-5, with D maybe TRBD1 (6 bases). The clonotype comes from a man aged 45-65 years with active or convalescent COVID-19. The CDR3 reads CASSPTGFTQPQHF. In DNA form, the CDR3 reads TGTGCCAGCAGCCCCACAGGGTTCACTCAGCCCCAGCATTTT.